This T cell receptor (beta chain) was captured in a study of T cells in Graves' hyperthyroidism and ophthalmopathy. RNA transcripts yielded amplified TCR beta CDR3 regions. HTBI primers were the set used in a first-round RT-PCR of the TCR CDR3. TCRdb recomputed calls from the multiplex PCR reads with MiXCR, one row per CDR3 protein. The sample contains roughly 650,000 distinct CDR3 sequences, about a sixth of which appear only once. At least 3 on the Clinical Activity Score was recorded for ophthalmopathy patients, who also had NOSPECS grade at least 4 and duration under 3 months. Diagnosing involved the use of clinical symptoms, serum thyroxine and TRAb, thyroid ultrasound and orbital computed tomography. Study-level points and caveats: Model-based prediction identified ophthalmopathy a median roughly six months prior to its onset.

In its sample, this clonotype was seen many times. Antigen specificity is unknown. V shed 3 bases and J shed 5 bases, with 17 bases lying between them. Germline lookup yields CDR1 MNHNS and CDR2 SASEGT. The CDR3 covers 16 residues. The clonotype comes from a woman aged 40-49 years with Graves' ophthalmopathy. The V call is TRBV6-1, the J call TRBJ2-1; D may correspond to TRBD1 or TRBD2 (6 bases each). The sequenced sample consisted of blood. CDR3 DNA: TGTGCCAGCAGTGATAGGACGGGGGCGCTCCACAATGAGCAGTTCTTC. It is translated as CASSDRTGALHNEQFF.